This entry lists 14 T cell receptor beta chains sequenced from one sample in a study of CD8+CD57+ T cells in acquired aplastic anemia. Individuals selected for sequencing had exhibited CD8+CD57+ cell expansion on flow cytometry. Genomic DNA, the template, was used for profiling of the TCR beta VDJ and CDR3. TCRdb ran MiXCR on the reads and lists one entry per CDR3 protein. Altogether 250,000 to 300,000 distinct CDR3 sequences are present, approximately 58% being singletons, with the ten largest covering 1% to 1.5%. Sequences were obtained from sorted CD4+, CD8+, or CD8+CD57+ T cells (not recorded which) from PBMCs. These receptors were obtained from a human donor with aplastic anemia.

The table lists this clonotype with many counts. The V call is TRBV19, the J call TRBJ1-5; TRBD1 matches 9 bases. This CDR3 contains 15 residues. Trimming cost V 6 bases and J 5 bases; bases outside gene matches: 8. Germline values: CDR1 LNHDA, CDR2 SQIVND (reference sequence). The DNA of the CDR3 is TGTGCCAGTAGGCCGGGACAGGGATTGTATCAGCCCCAGCATTTT. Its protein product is CASRPGQGLYQPQHF.

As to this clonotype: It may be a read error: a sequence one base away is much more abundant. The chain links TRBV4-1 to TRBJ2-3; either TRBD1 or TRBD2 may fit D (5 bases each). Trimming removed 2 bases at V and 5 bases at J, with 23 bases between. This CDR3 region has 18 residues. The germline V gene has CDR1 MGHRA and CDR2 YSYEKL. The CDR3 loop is CASSQPPGPATQGDTQYF. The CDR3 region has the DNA TGCGCCAGCAGCCAACCTCCGGGGCCAGCCACCCAGGGAGATACGCAGTATTTT.

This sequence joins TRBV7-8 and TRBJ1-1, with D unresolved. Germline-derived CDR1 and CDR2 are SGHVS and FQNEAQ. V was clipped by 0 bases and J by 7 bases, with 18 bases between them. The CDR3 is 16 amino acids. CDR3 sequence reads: CASSLASSGSYNEAFF. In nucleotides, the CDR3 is TGTGCCAGCAGCTTAGCCTCGAGCGGGAGTTACAATGAAGCTTTCTTT.

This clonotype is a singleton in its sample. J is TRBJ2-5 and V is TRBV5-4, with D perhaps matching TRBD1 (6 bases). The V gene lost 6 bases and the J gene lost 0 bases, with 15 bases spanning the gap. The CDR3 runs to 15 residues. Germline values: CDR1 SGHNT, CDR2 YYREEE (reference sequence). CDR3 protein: CASTLDRRYQETQYF. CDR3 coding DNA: TGTGCCAGCACCCTAGACAGGAGGTACCAAGAGACCCAGTACTTC. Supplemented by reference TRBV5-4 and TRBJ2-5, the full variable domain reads ETGVTQSPTHLIKTRGQQVTLRCSSQSGHNTVSWYQQALGQGPQFIFQYYREEENGRGNFPPRFSGLQFPNYSSELNVNALELDDSALYLCASTLDRRYQETQYFGPGTRLLVL.

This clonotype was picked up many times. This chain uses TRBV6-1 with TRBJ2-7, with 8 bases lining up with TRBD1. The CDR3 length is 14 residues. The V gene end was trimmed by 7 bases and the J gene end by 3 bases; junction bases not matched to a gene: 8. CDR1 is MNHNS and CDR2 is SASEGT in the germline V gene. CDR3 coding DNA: TGTGCCAGCAATGGGGGACAGGTTGTCTACGAGCAGTACTTC. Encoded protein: CASNGGQVVYEQYF.

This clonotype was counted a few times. The CDR3: CASSDGYGYTF. CDR3 bases: TGTGCCAGCAGCGACGGCTATGGCTACACCTTC. This sequence joins TRBV7-9 and TRBJ1-2; D call uncertain. Trimming removed 5 bases at V and 4 bases at J, with 5 bases between. CDR1 SEHNR and CDR2 FQNEAQ come from the germline V gene (reference sequence). CDR3 size: 11 residues.

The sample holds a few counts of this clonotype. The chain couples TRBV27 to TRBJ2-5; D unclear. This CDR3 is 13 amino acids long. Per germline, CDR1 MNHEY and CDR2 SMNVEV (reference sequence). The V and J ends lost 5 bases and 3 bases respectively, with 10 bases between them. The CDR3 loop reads CASSGIGKETQYF. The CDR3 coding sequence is TGTGCCAGCAGTGGGATTGGAAAAGAGACCCAGTACTTC.

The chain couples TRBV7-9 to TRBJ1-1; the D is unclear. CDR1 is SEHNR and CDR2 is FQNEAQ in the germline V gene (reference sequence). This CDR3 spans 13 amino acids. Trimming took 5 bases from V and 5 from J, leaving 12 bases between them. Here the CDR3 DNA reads TGTGCCAGCAGCCTAATCGGTTTGACTGAAGCTTTCTTT. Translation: CASSLIGLTEAFF. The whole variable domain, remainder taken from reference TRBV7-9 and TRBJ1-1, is DTGVSQNPRHKITKRGQNVTFRCDPISEHNRLYWYRQTLGQGPEFLTYFQNEAQLEKSRLLSDRFSAERPKGSFSTLEIQRTEQGDSAMYLCASSLIGLTEAFFGQGTRLTVV.

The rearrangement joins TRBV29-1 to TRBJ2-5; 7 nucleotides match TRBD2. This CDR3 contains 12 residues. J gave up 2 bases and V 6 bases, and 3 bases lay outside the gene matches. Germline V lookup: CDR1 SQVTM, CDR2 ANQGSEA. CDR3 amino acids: CSVLRGQETQYF. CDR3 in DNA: TGCAGCGTGCTGCGGGGGCAAGAGACCCAGTACTTC. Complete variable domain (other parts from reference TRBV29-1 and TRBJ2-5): SAVISQKPSRDICQRGTSLTIQCQVDSQVTMMFWYRQQPGQSLTLIATANQGSEATYESGFVIDKFPISRPNLTFSTLTVSNMSPEDSSIYLCSVLRGQETQYFGPGTRLLVL.

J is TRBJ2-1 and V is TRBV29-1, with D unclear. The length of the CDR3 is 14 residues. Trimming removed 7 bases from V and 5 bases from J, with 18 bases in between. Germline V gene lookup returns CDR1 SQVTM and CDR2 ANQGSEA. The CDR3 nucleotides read TGCAGCGCTGGATTATTTATCCGTAACAATGAGCAGTTCTTC. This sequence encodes CSAGLFIRNNEQFF.

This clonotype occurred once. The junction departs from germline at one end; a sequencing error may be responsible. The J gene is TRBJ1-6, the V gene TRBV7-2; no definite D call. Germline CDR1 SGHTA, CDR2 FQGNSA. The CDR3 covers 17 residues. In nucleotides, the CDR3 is TGTGCCAGCAGTCCAGCTGGCGGGCTCCCCTATAATTCACCCCTCGACTTT. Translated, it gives CASSPAGGLPYNSPLDF.

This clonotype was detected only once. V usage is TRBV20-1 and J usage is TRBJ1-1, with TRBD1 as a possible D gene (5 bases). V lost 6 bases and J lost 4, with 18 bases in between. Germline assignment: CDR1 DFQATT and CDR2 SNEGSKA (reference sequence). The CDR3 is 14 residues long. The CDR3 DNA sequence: TGCAGTGCCATCGGCGGGACTAGCGTCACTGAAGCTTTCTTT. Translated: CSAIGGTSVTEAFF.

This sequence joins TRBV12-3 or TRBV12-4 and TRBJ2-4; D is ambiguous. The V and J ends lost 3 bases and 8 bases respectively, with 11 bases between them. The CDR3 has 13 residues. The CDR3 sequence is CASSFSGQDIQYF. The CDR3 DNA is TGTGCCAGCAGTTTCTCGGGTCAGGACATTCAGTACTTC.

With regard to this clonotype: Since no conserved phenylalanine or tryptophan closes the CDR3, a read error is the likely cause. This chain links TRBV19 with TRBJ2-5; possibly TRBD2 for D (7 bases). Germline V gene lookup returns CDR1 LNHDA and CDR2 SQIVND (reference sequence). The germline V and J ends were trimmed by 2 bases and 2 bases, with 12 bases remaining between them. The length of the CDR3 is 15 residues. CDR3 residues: CASSITRGGQETQYL. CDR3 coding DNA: TGTGCCAGTAGTATAACGAGGGGGGGGCAAGAGACCCAGTACCTC.